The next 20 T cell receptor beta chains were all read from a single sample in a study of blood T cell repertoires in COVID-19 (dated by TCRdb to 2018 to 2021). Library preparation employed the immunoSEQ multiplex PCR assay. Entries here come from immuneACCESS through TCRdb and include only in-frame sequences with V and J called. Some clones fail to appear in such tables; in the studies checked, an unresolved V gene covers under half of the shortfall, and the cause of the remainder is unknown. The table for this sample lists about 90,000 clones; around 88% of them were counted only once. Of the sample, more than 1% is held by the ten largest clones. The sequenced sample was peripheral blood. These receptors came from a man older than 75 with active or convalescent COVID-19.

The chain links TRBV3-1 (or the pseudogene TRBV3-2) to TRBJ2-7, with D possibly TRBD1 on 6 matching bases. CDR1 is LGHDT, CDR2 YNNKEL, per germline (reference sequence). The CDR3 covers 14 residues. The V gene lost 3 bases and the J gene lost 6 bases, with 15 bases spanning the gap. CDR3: CASSQDNRDREQYF. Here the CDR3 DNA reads TGTGCCAGCAGCCAGGATAACAGGGATCGCGAGCAGTACTTC.

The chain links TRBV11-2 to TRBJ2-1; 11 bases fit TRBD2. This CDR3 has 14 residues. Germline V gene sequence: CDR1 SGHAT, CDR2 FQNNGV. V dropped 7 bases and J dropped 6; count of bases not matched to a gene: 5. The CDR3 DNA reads TGTGCCAGCACGGTTACTAGCGGGAGCAATGAGCAGTTCTTC. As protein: CASTVTSGSNEQFF.

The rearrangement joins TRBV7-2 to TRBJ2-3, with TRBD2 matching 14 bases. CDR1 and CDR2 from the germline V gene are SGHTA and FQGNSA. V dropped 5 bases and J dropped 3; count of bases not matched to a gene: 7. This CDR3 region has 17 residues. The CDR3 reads CASSTGTSGGGTDTQYF. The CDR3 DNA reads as TGTGCCAGCAGCACCGGGACTAGCGGGGGAGGTACAGATACGCAGTATTTT.

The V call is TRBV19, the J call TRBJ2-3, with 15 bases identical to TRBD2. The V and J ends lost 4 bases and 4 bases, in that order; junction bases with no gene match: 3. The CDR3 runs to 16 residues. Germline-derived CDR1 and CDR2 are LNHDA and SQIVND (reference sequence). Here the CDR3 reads CASSSGTSGRSDTQYF. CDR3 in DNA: TGTGCCAGTAGTAGCGGGACTAGCGGGAGGTCAGATACGCAGTATTTT.

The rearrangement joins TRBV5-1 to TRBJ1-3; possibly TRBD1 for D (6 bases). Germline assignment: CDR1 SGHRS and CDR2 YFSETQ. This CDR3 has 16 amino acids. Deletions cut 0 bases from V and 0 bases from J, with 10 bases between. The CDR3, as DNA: TGCGCCAGCAGCTTGGGGACAGTACCCTCTGGAAACACCATATATTTT. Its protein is CASSLGTVPSGNTIYF.

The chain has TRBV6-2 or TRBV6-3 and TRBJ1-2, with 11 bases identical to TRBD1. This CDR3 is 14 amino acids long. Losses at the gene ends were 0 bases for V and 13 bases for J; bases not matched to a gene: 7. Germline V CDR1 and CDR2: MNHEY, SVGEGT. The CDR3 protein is CASSYSIGTGGPTF. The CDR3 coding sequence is TGTGCCAGCAGTTACTCGATTGGGACAGGGGGTCCCACCTTC.

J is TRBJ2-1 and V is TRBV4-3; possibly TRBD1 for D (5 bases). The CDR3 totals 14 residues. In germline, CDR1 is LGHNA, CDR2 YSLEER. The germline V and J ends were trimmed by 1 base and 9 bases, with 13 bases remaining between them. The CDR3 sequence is CASSQAQGSGEQFF. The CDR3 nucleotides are TGCGCCAGCAGCCAAGCCCAGGGATCGGGTGAGCAGTTCTTC.

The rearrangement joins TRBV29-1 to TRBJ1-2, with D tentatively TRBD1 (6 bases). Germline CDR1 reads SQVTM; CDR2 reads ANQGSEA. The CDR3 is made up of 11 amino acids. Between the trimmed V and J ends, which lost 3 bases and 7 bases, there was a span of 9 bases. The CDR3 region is CSVETGAGYTF. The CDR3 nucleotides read TGCAGCGTTGAGACAGGAGCTGGCTACACCTTC. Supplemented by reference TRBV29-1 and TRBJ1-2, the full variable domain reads SAVISQKPSRDICQRGTSLTIQCQVDSQVTMMFWYRQQPGQSLTLIATANQGSEATYESGFVIDKFPISRPNLTFSTLTVSNMSPEDSSIYLCSVETGAGYTFGSGTRLTVV.

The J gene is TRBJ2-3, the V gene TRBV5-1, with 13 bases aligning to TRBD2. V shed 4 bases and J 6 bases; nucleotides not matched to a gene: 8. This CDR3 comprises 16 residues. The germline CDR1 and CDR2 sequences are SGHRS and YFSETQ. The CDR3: CASSDRTSGGVDTQYF. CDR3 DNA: TGCGCCAGCAGCGACCGGACTAGCGGGGGCGTGGATACGCAGTATTTT.

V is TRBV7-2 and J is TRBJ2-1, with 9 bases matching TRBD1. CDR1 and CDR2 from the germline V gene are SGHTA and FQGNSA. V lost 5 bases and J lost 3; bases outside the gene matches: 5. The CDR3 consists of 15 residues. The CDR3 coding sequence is TGTGCCAGCAGCCCGGGACAGGGACTCTACAATGAGCAGTTCTTC. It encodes CASSPGQGLYNEQFF.

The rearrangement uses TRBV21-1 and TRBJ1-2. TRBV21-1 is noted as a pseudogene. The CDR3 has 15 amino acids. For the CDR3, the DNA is TGTGCCAGCAGCCGACCGGACGGGAGCCACTATGGCTACACCTTC. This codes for CASSRPDGSHYGYTF.

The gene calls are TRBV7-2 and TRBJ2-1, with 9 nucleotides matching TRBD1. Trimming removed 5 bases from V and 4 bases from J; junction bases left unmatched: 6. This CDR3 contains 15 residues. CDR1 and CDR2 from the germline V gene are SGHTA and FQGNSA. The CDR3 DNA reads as TGTGCCAGCAGCGGAGGACAGGGGCGGTACAATGAGCAGTTCTTC. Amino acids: CASSGGQGRYNEQFF. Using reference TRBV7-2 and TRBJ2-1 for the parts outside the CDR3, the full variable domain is GAGVSQSPSNKVTEKGKDVELRCDPISGHTALYWYRQSLGQGLEFLIYFQGNSAPDKSGLPSDRFSAERTGGSVSTLTIQRTQQEDSAVYLCASSGGQGRYNEQFFGPGTRLTVL.

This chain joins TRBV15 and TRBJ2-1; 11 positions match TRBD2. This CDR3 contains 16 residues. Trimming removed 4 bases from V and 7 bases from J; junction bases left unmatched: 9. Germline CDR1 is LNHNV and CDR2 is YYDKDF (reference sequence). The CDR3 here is CATSNELAGEVNEQFF. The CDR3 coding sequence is TGTGCCACCAGCAACGAACTAGCGGGAGAGGTGAATGAGCAGTTCTTC.

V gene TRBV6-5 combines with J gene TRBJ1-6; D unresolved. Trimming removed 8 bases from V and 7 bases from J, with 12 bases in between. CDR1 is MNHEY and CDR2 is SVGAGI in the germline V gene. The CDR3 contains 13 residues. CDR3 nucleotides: TGTGCCAGCCGTTTCTTCTCGAATTCACCCCTCCACTTT. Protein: CASRFFSNSPLHF.

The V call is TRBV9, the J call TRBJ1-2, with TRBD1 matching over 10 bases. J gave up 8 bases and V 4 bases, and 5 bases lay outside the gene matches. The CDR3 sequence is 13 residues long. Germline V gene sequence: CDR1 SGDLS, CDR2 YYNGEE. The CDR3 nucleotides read TGTGCCAGCAGCCTAGGACAGGGGGAAGGCTACACCTTC. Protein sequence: CASSLGQGEGYTF.

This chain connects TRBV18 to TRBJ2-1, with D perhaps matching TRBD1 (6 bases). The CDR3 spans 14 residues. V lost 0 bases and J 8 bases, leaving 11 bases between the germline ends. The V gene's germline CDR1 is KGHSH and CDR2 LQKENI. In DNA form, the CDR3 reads TGTGCCAGCTCACCACCGGGCAGGGGCGATGAGCAGTTCTTC. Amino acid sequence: CASSPPGRGDEQFF.

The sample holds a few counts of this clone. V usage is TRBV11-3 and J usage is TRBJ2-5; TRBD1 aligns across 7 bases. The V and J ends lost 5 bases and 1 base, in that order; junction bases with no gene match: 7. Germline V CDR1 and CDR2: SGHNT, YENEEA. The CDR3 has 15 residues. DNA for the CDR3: TGTGCCAGCAGCCTGGGGGCAGGGGGCCAAGAGACCCAGTACTTC. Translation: CASSLGAGGQETQYF.

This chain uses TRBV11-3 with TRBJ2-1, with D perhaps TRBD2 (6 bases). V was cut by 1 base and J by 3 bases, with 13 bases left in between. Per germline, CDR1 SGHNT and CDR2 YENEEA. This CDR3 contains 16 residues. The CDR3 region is CASSLGTMISYNEQFF. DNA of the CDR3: TGTGCCAGCAGCTTAGGGACTATGATTAGCTACAATGAGCAGTTCTTC.

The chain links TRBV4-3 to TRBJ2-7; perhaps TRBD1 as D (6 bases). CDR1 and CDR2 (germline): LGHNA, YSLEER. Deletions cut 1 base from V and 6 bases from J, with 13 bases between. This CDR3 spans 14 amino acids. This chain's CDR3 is CASSQGTGPLEQYF. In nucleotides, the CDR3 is TGCGCCAGCAGCCAAGGAACAGGGCCGCTCGAGCAGTACTTC.

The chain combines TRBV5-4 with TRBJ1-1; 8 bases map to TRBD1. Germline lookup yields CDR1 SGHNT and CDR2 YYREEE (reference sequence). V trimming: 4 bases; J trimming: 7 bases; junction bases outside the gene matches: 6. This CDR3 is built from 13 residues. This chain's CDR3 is CASSLTGANEAFF. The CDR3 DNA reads TGTGCCAGCAGCCTGACAGGGGCCAATGAAGCTTTCTTT.